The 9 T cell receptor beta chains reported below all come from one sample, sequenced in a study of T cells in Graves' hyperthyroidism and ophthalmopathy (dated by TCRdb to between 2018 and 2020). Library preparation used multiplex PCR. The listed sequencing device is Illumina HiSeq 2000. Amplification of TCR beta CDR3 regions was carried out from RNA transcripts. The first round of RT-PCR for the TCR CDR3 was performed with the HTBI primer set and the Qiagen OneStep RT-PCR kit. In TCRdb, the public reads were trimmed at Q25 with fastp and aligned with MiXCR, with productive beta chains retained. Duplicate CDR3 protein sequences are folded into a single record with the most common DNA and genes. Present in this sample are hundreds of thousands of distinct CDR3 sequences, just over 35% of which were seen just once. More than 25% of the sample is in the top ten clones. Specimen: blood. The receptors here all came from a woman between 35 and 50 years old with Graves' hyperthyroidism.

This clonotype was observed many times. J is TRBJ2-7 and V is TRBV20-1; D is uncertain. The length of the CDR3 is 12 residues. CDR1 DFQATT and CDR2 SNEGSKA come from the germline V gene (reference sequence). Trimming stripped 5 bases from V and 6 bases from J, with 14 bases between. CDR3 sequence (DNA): TGCAGTGCTCCGGTCCCGTGGGGCGAGCAGTACTTC. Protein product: CSAPVPWGEQYF.

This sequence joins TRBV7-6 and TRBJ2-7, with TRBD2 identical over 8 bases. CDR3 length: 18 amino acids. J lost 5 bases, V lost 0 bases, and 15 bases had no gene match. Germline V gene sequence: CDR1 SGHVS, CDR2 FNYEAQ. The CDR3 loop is CASSLAPSKGGRNNEQYF. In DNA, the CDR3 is TGTGCCAGCAGCTTAGCCCCGAGTAAGGGCGGGAGGAACAACGAGCAGTACTTC.

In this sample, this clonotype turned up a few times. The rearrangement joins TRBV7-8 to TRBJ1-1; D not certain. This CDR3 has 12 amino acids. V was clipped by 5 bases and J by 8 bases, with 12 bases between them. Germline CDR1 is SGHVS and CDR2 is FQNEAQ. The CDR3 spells CASSRVRVEAFF. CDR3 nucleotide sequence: TGTGCCAGCAGCAGGGTAAGGGTCGAAGCTTTCTTT.

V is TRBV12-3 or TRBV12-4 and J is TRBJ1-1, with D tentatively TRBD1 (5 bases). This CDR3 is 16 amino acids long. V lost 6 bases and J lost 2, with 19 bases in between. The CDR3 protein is CASSFFPPDINTEAFF. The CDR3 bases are TGTGCCAGCAGCTTTTTTCCCCCGGACATAAACACTGAAGCTTTCTTT.

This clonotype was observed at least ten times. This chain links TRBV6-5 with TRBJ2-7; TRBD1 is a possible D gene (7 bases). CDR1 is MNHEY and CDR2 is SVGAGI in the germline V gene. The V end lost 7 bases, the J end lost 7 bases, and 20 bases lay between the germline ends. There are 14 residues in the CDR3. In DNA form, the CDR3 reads TGTGCCAGCACCCACGGACAGGTGACTAGTGAGCAGTACTTC. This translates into CASTHGQVTSEQYF.

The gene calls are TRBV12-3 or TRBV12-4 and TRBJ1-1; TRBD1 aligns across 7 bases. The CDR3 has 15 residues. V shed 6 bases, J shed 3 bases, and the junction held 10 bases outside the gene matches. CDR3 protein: CASSWGTVRDTEAFF. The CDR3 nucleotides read TGTGCCAGCAGCTGGGGGACAGTTCGGGACACTGAAGCTTTCTTT.

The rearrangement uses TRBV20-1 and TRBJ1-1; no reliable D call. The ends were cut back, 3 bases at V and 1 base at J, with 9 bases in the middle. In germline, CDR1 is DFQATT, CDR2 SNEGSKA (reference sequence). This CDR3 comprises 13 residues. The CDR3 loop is CSASGRQNTEAFF. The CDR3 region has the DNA TGCAGTGCTAGTGGGCGGCAGAACACTGAAGCTTTCTTT.

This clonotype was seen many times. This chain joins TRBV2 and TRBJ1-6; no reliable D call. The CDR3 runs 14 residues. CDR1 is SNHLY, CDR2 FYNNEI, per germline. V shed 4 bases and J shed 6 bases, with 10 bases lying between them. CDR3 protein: CASSVQMGNSPLHF. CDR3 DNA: TGTGCCAGCAGTGTCCAAATGGGTAATTCACCCCTCCACTTT.

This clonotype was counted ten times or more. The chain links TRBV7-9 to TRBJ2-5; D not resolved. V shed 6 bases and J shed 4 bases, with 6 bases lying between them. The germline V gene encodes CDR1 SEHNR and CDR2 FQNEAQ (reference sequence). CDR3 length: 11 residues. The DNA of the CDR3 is TGTGCCAGCAGTCGCTCAGAGACCCAGTACTTC. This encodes CASSRSETQYF.